This T cell receptor (beta chain) was sequenced in a study of immune heterogeneity within non-small cell lung tumors. Background on the study: Histology included a few squamous cell carcinomas, about 11 non-squamous carcinomas and 1 unspecified tumor. Study-level results: Largely, high-frequency T-cell receptor beta clonotypes differed from one individual patient to another. With local tumor mutational burden, local T-cell clonality showed a moderate but significant correlation (R roughly 0.36). There were identical dominant CDR3 beta clonotypes recurring across tumor sites within a patient, together with site-unique high-frequency clones.

Template material comprised bulk tumor genomic DNA at 450 to 650 ng per sample. Every primary tumor yielded several biopsies, spaced far apart, that were taken during surgery. The study cohort was described as untreated, and its members had newly diagnosed non-small cell lung cancer. They went on to have curative surgery. TCR beta CDR3 regions came from multiplex PCR with 32 forward V and 13 reverse J primers. MiXCR, run by TCRdb on the multiplex PCR reads, gives a single entry per CDR3 protein. The table shows around 11,000 distinct CDR3 sequences, with under 35% occurring only once. By sample share, this clonotype is large. Its antigen is not known. V was pared by 0 bases and J by 8 bases, with 8 bases between. The CDR3 has 14 amino acids. From germline, CDR1 is SGHAT and CDR2 FQDESV (reference sequence).

V usage is TRBV11-1 and J usage is TRBJ1-6, with D unclear. The material sequenced was lung tumor tissue. This TCR was recovered from a woman aged 45 to 65 with non-small cell lung cancer. Here the CDR3 DNA reads TGTGCCAGCAGCTTAGCGTTGCCAGATTCACCCCTCCACTTT. Translating gives CASSLALPDSPLHF.